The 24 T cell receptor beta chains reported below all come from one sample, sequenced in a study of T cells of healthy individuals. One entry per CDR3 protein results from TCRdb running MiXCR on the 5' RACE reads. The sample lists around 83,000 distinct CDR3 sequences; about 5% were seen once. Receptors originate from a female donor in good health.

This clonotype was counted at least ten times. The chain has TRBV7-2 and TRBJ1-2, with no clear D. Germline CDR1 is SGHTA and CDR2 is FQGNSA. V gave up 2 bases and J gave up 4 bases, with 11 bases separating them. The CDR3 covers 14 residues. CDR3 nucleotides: TGTGCCAGCAGCTTAATTAGGGAGGGCTATGGCTACACCTTC. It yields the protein CASSLIREGYGYTF.

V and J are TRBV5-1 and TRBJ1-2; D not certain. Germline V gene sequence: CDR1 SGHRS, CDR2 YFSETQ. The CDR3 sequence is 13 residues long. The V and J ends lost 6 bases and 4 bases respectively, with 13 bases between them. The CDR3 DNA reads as TGCGCCAGCACGACACAAGGCGTCTATGGCTACACCTTC. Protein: CASTTQGVYGYTF.

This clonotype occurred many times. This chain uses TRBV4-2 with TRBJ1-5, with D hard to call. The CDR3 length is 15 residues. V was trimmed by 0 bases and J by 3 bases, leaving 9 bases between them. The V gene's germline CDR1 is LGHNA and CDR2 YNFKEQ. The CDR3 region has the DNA TGTGCCAGCAGCCAAGATCTAGCCTCCAATCAGCCCCAGCATTTT. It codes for CASSQDLASNQPQHF.

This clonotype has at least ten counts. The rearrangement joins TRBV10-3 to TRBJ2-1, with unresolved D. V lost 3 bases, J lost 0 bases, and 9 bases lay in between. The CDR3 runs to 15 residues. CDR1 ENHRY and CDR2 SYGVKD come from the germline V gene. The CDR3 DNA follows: TGTGCCATCAGTGACGTGGTGAGCTCCTACAATGAGCAGTTCTTC. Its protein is CAISDVVSSYNEQFF.

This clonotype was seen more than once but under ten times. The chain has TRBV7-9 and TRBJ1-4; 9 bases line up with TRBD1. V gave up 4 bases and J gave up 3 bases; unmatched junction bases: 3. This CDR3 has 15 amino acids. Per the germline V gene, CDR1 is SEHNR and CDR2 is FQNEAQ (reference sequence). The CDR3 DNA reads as TGTGCCAGCAGCTCCCGACAGGGGGCTAATGAAAAACTGTTTTTT. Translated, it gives CASSSRQGANEKLFF.

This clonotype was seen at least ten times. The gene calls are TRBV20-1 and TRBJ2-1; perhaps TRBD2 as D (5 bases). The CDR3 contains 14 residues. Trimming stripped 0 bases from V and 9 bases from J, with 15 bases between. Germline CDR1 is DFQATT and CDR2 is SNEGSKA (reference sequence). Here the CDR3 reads CSARDSSEVGEQFF. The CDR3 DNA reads TGCAGTGCTAGAGATTCTTCGGAGGTGGGTGAGCAGTTCTTC.

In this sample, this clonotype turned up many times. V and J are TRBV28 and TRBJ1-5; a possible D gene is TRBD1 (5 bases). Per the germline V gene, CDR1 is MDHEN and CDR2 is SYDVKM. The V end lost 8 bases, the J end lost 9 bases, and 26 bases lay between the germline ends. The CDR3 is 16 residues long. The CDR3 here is CASDDFAGGSSPPQHF. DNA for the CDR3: TGTGCCAGCGACGATTTCGCGGGGGGGTCATCTCCGCCCCAGCATTTT.

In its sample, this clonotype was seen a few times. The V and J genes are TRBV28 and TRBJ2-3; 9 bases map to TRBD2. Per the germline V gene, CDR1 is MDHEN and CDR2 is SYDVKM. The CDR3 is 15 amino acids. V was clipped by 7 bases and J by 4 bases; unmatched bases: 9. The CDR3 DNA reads TGTGCCAGCAATTCCTGGGCTAGCGGGGCAGATACGCAGTATTTT. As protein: CASNSWASGADTQYF.

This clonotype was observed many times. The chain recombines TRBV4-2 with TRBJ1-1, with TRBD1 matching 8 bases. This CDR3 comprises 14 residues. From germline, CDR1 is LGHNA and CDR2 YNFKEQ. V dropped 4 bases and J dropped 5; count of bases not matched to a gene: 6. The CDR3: CASSPGQGVTEAFF. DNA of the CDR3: TGTGCCAGCAGCCCCGGACAGGGAGTGACTGAAGCTTTCTTT.

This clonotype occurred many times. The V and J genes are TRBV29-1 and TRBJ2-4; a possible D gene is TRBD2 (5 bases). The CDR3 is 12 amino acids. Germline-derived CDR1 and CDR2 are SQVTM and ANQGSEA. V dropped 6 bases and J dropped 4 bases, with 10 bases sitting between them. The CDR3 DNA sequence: TGCAGCGTGGAGGACTGGAAAAACATTCAGTACTTC. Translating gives CSVEDWKNIQYF.

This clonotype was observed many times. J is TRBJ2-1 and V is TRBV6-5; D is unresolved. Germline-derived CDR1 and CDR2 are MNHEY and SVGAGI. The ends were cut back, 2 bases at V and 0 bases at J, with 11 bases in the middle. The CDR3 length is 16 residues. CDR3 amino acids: CASSYGPQSSYNEQFF. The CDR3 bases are TGTGCCAGCAGTTACGGTCCCCAAAGCTCCTACAATGAGCAGTTCTTC.

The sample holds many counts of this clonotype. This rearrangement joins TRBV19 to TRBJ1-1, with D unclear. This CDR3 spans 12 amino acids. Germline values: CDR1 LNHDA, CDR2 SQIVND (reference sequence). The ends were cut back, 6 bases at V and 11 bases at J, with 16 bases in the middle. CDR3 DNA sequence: TGTGCCAGTAGCCCTGGGCCCCTTGGCGCTTTCTTT. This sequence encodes CASSPGPLGAFF.

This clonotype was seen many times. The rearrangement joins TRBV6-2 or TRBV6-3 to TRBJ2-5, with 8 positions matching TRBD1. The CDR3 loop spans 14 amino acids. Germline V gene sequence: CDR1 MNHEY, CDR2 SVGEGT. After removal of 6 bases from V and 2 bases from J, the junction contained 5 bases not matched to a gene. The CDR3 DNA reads TGTGCCAGCAGCAGCTACAGGGGGCAAGAGACCCAGTACTTC. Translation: CASSSYRGQETQYF.

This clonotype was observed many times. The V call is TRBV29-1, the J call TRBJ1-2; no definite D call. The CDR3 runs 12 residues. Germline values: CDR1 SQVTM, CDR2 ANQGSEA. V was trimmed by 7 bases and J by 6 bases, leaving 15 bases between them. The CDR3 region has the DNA TGCAGCGCAAAGAGCCCAGAGGATGGCTACACCTTC. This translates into CSAKSPEDGYTF.

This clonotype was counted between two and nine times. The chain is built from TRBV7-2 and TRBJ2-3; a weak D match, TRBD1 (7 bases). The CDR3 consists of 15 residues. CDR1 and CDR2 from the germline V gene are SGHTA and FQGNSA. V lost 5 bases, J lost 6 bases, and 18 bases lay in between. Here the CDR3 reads CASSPRRGPEDTQYF. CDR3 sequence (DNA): TGTGCCAGCAGCCCAAGGAGGGGGCCCGAGGATACGCAGTATTTT.

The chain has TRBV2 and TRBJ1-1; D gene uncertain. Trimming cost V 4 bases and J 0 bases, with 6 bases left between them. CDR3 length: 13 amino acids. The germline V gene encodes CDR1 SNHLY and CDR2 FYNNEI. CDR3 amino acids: CASSVQMNTEAFF. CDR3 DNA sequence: TGTGCCAGCAGTGTCCAGATGAACACTGAAGCTTTCTTT.

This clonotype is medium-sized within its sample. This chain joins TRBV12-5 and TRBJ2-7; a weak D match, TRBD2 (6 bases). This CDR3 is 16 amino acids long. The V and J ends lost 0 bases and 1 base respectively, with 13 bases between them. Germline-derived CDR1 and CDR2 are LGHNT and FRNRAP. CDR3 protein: CASGLVQRRVSYEQYF. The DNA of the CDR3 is TGTGCTAGTGGTTTGGTACAGAGGAGGGTGTCCTACGAGCAGTACTTC.

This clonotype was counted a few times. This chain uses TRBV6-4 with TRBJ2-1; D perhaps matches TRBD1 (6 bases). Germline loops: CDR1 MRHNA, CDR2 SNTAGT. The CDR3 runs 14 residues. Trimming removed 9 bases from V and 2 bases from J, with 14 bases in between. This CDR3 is CASSRGAAYNEQFF. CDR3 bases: TGTGCCAGTAGCAGGGGTGCCGCCTACAATGAGCAGTTCTTC.

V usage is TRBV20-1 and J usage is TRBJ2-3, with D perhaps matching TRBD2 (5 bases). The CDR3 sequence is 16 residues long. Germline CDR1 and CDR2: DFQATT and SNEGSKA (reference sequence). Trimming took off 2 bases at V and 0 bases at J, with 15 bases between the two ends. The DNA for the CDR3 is TGCAGTGCTAGACCGCCCCAAGCGGCAAGCACAGATACGCAGTATTTT. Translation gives CSARPPQAASTDTQYF.

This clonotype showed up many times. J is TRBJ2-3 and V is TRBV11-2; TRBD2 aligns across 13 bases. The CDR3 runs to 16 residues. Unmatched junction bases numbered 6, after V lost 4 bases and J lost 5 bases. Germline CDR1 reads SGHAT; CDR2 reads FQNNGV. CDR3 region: CASSSLRLAGGDTQYF. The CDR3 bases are TGTGCCAGCAGCTCCCTACGACTAGCGGGAGGAGATACGCAGTATTTT.

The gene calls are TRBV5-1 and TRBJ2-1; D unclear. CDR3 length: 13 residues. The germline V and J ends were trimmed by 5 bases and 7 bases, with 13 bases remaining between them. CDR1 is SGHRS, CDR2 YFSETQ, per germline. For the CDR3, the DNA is TGCGCCAGCAGGGAAGGGTTGGGTAATGAGCAGTTCTTC. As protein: CASREGLGNEQFF.

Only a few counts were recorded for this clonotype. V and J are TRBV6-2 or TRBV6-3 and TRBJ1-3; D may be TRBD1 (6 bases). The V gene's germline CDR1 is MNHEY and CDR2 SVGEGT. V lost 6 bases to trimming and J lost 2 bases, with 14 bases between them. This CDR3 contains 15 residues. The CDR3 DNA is TGTGCCAGCAGCCCGACAGGACAAGCTGGAAACACCATATATTTT. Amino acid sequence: CASSPTGQAGNTIYF.

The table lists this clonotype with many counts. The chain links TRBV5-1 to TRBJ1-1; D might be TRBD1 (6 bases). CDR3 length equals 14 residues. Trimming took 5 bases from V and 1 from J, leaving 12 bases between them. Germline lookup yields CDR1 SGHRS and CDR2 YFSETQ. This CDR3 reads CASREGQPNTEAFF. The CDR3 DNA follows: TGCGCCAGCAGGGAAGGACAGCCGAACACTGAAGCTTTCTTT. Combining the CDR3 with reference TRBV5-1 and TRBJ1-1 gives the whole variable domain KAGVTQTPRYLIKTRGQQVTLSCSPISGHRSVSWYQQTPGQGLQFLFEYFSETQRNKGNFPGRFSGRQFSNSRSEMNVSTLELGDSALYLCASREGQPNTEAFFGQGTRLTVV.

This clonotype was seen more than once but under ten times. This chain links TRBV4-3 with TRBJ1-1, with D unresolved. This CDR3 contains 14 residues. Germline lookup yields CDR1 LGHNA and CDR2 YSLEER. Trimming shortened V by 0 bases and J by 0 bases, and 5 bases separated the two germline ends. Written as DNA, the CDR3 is TGCGCCAGCAGCCAAGAGTCGCTGAACACTGAAGCTTTCTTT. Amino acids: CASSQESLNTEAFF.